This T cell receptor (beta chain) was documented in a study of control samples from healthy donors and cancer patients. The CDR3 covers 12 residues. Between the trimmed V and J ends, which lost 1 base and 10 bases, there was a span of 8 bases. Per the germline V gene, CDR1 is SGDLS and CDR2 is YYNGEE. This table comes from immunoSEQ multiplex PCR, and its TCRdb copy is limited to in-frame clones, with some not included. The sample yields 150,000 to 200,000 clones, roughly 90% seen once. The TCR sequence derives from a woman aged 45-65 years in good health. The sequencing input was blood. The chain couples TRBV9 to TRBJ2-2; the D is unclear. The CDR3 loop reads CASSVRGAELFF. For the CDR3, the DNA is TGTGCCAGCAGCGTACGAGGTGCGGAGCTGTTTTTT.